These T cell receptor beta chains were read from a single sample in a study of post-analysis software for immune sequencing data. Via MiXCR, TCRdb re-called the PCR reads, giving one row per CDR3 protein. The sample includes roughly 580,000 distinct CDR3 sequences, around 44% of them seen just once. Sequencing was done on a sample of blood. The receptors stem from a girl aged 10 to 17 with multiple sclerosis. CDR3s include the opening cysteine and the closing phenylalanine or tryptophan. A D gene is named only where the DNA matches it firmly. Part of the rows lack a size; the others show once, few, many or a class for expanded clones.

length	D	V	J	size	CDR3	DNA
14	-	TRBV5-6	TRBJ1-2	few	CASSSLTGDYGYTF	TGTGCCAGCAGCTCTCTGACGGGGGACTATGGCTACACCTTC
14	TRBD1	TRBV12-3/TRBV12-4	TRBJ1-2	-	CASSLGDSVVGYTF	TGTGCCAGCAGTTTGGGGGACAGTGTAGTAGGCTACACCTTC
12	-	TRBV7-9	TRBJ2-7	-	CASRPAHSEQYF	TGTGCCAGCAGACCAGCACACAGCGAGCAGTACTTC
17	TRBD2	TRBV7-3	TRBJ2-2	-	CASSLDSGGLNTGELFF	TGTGCCAGCAGCTTGGATAGCGGGGGACTGAACACCGGGGAGCTGTTTTTT
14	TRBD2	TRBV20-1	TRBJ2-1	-	CSAATGGRNNEQFF	TGCAGTGCTGCCACGGGAGGAAGGAACAATGAGCAGTTCTTC
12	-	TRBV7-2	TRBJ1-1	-	CASSLEAGEAFF	TGTGCCAGCAGCTTAGAGGCGGGTGAAGCTTTCTTT
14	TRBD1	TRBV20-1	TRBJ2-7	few	CSVPSRQGYYEQYF	TGCAGTGTCCCCTCCCGACAGGGGTATTACGAGCAGTACTTC
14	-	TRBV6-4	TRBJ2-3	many	CASSDSPGTDTQYF	TGTGCCAGCAGTGACTCGCCGGGCACAGATACGCAGTATTTT
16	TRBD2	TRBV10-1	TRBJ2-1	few	CASSGASGRAGNEQFF	TGCGCCAGCAGTGGGGCTAGCGGGAGGGCCGGTAATGAGCAGTTCTTC
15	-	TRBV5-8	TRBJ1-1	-	CASSPLTALNTEAFF	TGTGCCAGCAGCCCTCTGACAGCGTTAAACACTGAAGCTTTCTTT
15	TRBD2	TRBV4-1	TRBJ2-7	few	CASSHRAGGLYEQYF	TGCGCCAGCAGCCATCGAGCGGGAGGCCTCTACGAGCAGTACTTC
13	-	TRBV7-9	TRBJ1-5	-	CASSSRLGQPQHF	TGTGCCAGCAGCTCTAGGCTGGGTCAGCCCCAGCATTTT
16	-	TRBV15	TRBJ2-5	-	CATSRGASAQEETQYF	TGTGCCACCAGCAGAGGGGCTAGTGCTCAAGAAGAGACCCAGTACTTC
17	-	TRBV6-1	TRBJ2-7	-	CASSRSEQGFMYYEQYF	TGTGCCAGCAGCCGTTCAGAACAGGGATTTATGTACTACGAGCAGTACTTC
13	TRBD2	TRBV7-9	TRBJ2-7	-	CASSLYGRGEQYF	TGTGCCAGCAGCTTATACGGGAGGGGCGAGCAGTACTTC
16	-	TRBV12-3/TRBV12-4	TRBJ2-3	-	CASSSRGQRSTDTQYF	TGTGCCAGCAGTTCCCGGGGCCAGCGGAGCACAGATACGCAGTATTTT
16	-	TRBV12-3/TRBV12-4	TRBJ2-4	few	CASSSLTAPAKNIQYF	TGTGCCAGCAGTTCACTGACAGCCCCTGCCAAAAACATTCAGTACTTC
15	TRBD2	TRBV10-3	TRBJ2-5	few	CATIVCGRSQETQYF	TGTGCCACCATTGTTTGCGGGAGGTCACAAGAGACCCAGTACTTC
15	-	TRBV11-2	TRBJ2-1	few	CASSFGRTSYNEQFF	TGTGCCAGCAGCTTTGGCAGGACCTCCTACAATGAGCAGTTCTTC
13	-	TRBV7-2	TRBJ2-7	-	CASSLIDLYGQYF	TGTGCCAGCAGCTTGATTGACTTATACGGGCAGTACTTC
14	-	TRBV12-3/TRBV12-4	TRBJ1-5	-	CASSQDRSAQPQHF	TGTGCCAGCAGTCAAGACAGAAGTGCTCAGCCCCAGCATTTT
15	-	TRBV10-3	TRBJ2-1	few	CAISSPGEIYNEQFF	TGTGCCATCAGTAGTCCGGGAGAGATCTACAATGAGCAGTTCTTC
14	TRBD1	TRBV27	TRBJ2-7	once	CASSLWGQSYEQYF	TGTGCCAGCAGTTTATGGGGACAGTCCTACGAGCAGTACTTC
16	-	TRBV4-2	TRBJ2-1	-	CASSQDRGGSGAEQFF	TGTGCCAGCAGCCAAGACCGAGGAGGTAGCGGCGCTGAGCAGTTCTTC
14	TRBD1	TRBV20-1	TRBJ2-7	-	CSAITGTGPYEQYF	TGCAGTGCTATAACCGGGACAGGACCCTACGAGCAGTACTTC
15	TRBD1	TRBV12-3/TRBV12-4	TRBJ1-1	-	CASSAWTGAKPQAFF	TGTGCCAGCAGTGCCTGGACAGGGGCGAAACCTCAAGCTTTCTTT
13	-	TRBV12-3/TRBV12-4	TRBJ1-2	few	CASSKRGGYGYTF	TGTGCCAGCAGCAAGCGGGGGGGCTATGGCTACACCTTC
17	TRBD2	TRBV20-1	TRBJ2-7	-	CSARVRLAGGLWNEQYF	TGCAGTGCTAGAGTGAGGCTAGCGGGGGGGCTTTGGAACGAGCAGTACTTC
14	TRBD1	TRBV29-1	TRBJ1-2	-	CSAERQGANYGYTF	TGCAGCGCCGAACGACAGGGGGCAAACTATGGCTACACCTTC
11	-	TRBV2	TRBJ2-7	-	CASRNAYEQYF	TGTGCCAGCAGGAATGCTTACGAGCAGTACTTC
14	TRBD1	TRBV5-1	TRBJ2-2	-	CASSLDRGTGELFF	TGCGCCAGCAGCTTGGACAGGGGCACCGGGGAGCTGTTTTTT
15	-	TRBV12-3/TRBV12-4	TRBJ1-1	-	CASSLNWQREDEAFF	TGTGCCAGCAGTTTGAATTGGCAGCGGGAAGACGAAGCTTTCTTT
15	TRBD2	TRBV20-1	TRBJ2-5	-	CSPSSLGRATETQYF	TGCAGTCCCTCTTCGCTGGGGAGGGCCACAGAGACCCAGTACTTC
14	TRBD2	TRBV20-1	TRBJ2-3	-	CSALPSGRGDTQYF	TGCAGTGCCCTCCCCAGCGGGAGGGGGGATACGCAGTATTTT
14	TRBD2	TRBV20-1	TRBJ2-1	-	CSARAGTTSGEQFF	TGCAGTGCTAGAGCGGGGACTACCTCGGGTGAGCAGTTCTTC
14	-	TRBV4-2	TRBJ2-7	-	CASSQDRGSYEQYF	TGTGCCAGCAGTCAAGACAGAGGCTCCTACGAGCAGTACTTC
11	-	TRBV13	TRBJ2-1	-	CASSFTCEQFF	TGTGCCAGCAGCTTTACGTGTGAGCAGTTCTTC